This T cell receptor beta chain was retrieved from a study of cytomegalovirus exposure and HLA in healthy donors. Regarding the study as a whole: Follow-up analysis later connected one missense variant in DCLRE1C with trimming of TCR beta V- and J-genes. Excluded were some V segments that proved indistinguishable, including TRBV6-2 and TRBV6-3. Sequencing had likely introduced a cluster of highly shared sequence variants as an artifact.

This clone appeared a few times. The target antigen is unknown. Germline CDR1 reads SGHNT; CDR2 reads YYREEE (reference sequence). The CDR3 is 14 amino acids. The V end lost 2 bases, the J end lost 4 bases, and 11 bases lay between the germline ends. The PCR made use of 60 Vbeta and 13 Jbeta primers. The table came from immunoSEQ multiplex PCR; TCRdb's copy has only in-frame clones and leaves some out. The table includes around 130,000 clones, approximately 80% detected once. This TCR was sampled from a man aged 35 to 55 in good health and CMV-seronegative. Input material: PBMCs. The chain carries TRBV5-4 and TRBJ2-3, with D perhaps TRBD2 (6 bases). The CDR3: CASSFGGSADTQYF. The CDR3 DNA reads TGTGCCAGCAGCTTCGGAGGGTCGGCAGATACGCAGTATTTT.